Listed below are T cell receptor beta chains from one sample, sequenced in a study of cytomegalovirus exposure and HLA in healthy donors. Method: immunoSEQ multiplex PCR; TCRdb's copy keeps in-frame clones and lacks some. The sample contains some 180,000 clones, over 75% of which appear only once. Input material: PBMCs. The receptor source for this set is a woman in her thirties in good health and CMV-seronegative. Each CDR3 is given with its conserved first and last residue. The D gene is left open where the match is weak.

V gene	D gene	CDR3 protein
TRBV5-1	NA	CASSEGAVYEQYF
TRBV9	NA	CASSRQSSYEQYF
TRBV5-1	NA	CASSLSQGWDEKLFF
TRBV28	TRBD2	CASSLSSSGGGYEQFF
TRBV2	TRBD1	CASGGPTGGEGYTF
TRBV29-1	TRBD1	CSVFTGVETQYF
TRBV10-3	NA	CAITDGRTEAFF
TRBV15	NA	CATMRGLTDTQYF
TRBV18	NA	CASSPDSSPNRVTDTQYF
TRBV27	TRBD1	CASSRDRGRGYTF
TRBV30	TRBD2	CAWSWTSRETQYF
TRBV20-1	NA	CSASTGLDAFF
TRBV5-1	TRBD2	CASSLAVGGTSGGYTYNEQFF
TRBV6-1	TRBD1	CASRDRGTYEQYF
TRBV28	TRBD1	CASRNQGEHEQYF